Listed below are T cell receptor beta chains from one sample, sequenced in a study of T-cell reconstitution after alpha-beta-depleted transplantation in children. Each CDR3 protein gets one entry after TCRdb re-called the PCR reads with MiXCR. This table has around 800,000 distinct CDR3 sequences, roughly 15% appearing once. The specimen was PBMCs, mostly from graft donor cells, collected 360 days after TCRalphabeta/CD19-depleted stem cell transplant. Every receptor here comes from a male patient under 18 who had a stem cell transplant for acute lymphoblastic leukemia, so the T cells may come from the graft donor. CDR3s include the opening cysteine and the closing phenylalanine or tryptophan. A D gene is named only where the DNA matches it firmly. Size tells how often a clone was seen (once, few, many) or the class of an expanded clone, and some rows leave it out.

D,J,V,size,DNA,CDR3
NA,TRBJ1-2,TRBV14,NA,TGTGCCAGCAGCCAGATCGGAGGGAGGGGCTACACCTTC,CASSQIGGRGYTF
TRBD1,TRBJ1-1,TRBV18,NA,TGTGCCAGCTCACCGCGGACAGGATGGACTGAAGCTTTCTTT,CASSPRTGWTEAFF
NA,TRBJ2-1,TRBV5-1,NA,TGCGCCAGCGCCCGAACAGGGAATGAGCAGTTCTTC,CASARTGNEQFF
NA,TRBJ2-7,TRBV7-9,few,TGTGCCAGCAGCTTAGGGGGTGAAGAGCAGTACTTC,CASSLGGEEQYF
TRBD1,TRBJ2-7,TRBV5-1,few,TGCGCCAGCAGCTTGGAGACAGGGGGCACAAACGAGCAGTACTTC,CASSLETGGTNEQYF
NA,TRBJ2-7,TRBV21-1,few,TGTGCCAGCAGCAAAGGAAGGAGCTACGAGCAGTACTTC,CASSKGRSYEQYF
NA,TRBJ1-1,TRBV20-1,NA,TGCAGTGCTAGAGACCGGACAGCCCGGAAGGCTTTCTTT,CSARDRTARKAFF
TRBD2,TRBJ2-1,TRBV7-9,many,TGTGCCAGCAGCTTAGTCCTAGCGGACAATGAGCAGTTCTTC,CASSLVLADNEQFF
NA,TRBJ2-5,TRBV15,few,TGTGCCACCAGCAGAGATCGGGGGATTTGGGAGACCCAGTACTTC,CATSRDRGIWETQYF
TRBD1,TRBJ2-1,TRBV27,many,TGTGCCAGCAGTCCGGGGACAGGAGGCAATGAGCAGTTCTTC,CASSPGTGGNEQFF
NA,TRBJ1-1,TRBV7-3,many,TGTGCCAGCAGCTTGGGGGGTACTCAGAACACTGAAGCTTTCTTT,CASSLGGTQNTEAFF
NA,TRBJ1-1,TRBV20-1,NA,TGCAGTGCTAGACCCAGCTGGGATGCTATGAACACTGAAGCTTTCTTT,CSARPSWDAMNTEAFF
NA,TRBJ2-7,TRBV5-1,many,TGCGCCAGCAGCATACAAACCGGGGCGTACGAGCAGTACTTC,CASSIQTGAYEQYF
NA,TRBJ2-4,TRBV11-2,NA,TGTGCCAGCAGCCCCCTTCAGGCGGTGGGATTTAGAGCCAAAAACATTCAGTACTTC,CASSPLQAVGFRAKNIQYF
TRBD1,TRBJ1-4,TRBV7-9,few,TGTGCCAGCAGCGCCCCCGGGACAGGGGACGTCAGACTGTTTTTT,CASSAPGTGDVRLFF
TRBD1,TRBJ1-1,TRBV29-1,many,TGCAGCGTTGAGTCGGACAGGGTAAAGAACACTGAAGCTTTCTTT,CSVESDRVKNTEAFF
NA,TRBJ2-1,TRBV7-9,NA,TGTGCCAGCAGCTTAGCTTCGTCTCACAATGAGCAGTTCTTC,CASSLASSHNEQFF
NA,TRBJ2-1,TRBV19,few,TGTGCCAGTAGTATAGATAGTGGCGGGGACCCTTACAATGAGCAGTTCTTC,CASSIDSGGDPYNEQFF
NA,TRBJ2-3,TRBV29-1,few,TGCAGCGTTGATCCGGGGACTAGCACAGATACGCAGTATTTT,CSVDPGTSTDTQYF
NA,TRBJ2-3,TRBV5-1,NA,TGCGCCAGCAGCTTAACGAGGGAGGTACTCACAGATACGCAGTATTTT,CASSLTREVLTDTQYF
NA,TRBJ1-1,TRBV7-8,NA,TGTGCCAGCAGCTTAGCGATCCAGGATGCTTTCTTT,CASSLAIQDAFF
NA,TRBJ2-7,TRBV20-1,many,TGCAGTGCACCAGAGGGGAAACGCTACGAGCAGTACTTC,CSAPEGKRYEQYF
NA,TRBJ2-4,TRBV2,few,TGTGCCAGCAGTGAAGTATTCGGGGTTCGGGACATTCAGTACTTC,CASSEVFGVRDIQYF
TRBD2,TRBJ2-1,TRBV7-2,NA,TGTGCCAGCAGCTCCCCGGCAGGGACTAGCGGGGGTTCCTACAATGAGCAGTTCTTC,CASSSPAGTSGGSYNEQFF
TRBD1,TRBJ1-4,TRBV2,few,TGTGCCCGCAGGGACAGGGGGGCGGCTAATGAAAAACTGTTTTTT,CARRDRGAANEKLFF
NA,TRBJ2-7,TRBV5-1,many,TGCGCCAGCAGCTCTCCGGGACAACCCTACGAGCAGTACTTC,CASSSPGQPYEQYF
NA,TRBJ2-7,TRBV9,few,TGTGCCAGCAGCGTAGAACCAGGGCCCTTTTACGAGCAGTACTTC,CASSVEPGPFYEQYF
NA,TRBJ2-7,TRBV6-2/TRBV6-3,NA,TGTGCCAGCAGCAAAACAGGTACTAGTCGAGGGATTGCGGACGAGCAGTACTTC,CASSKTGTSRGIADEQYF
TRBD1,TRBJ1-1,TRBV6-1,NA,TGTGCCAGCAGTGAAGTCCGACAGGGCAACACTGAAGCTTTCTTT,CASSEVRQGNTEAFF
NA,TRBJ2-4,TRBV29-1,many,TGCAGCGTTGAGCTCCGGGGATCGGCCAAAAACATTCAGTACTTC,CSVELRGSAKNIQYF
TRBD2,TRBJ2-1,TRBV5-1,once,TGCGCCAGCGGAGGACTAGCGGGAGCAGGTGAGCAGTTCTTC,CASGGLAGAGEQFF
NA,TRBJ2-1,TRBV11-1,few,TGTGCCAGCAGCCCTATCCGGGACCGTATCTCCTACAATGAGCAGTTCTTC,CASSPIRDRISYNEQFF
NA,TRBJ2-7,TRBV20-1,few,TGCAGTGCTTCCGGGACTCGGAACTACGAGCAGTACTTC,CSASGTRNYEQYF
TRBD1,TRBJ2-7,TRBV29-1,NA,TGCAGCGTTTTTGACAGGGACGACGAGCAGTACTTC,CSVFDRDDEQYF
NA,TRBJ2-7,TRBV5-1,NA,TGCGCCACCCGCCCATCCGTCTCCTACGAGCAGTACTTC,CATRPSVSYEQYF
TRBD1,TRBJ1-4,TRBV12-3/TRBV12-4,NA,TGTGCCAGCAGTTTCCGGGACAGGGCTACTGAAAAACTGTTTTTT,CASSFRDRATEKLFF
TRBD1,TRBJ2-7,TRBV5-1,few,TGCGCCAGCAGCCCGACGACAGGGTTCGCCTACCAGTACTTC,CASSPTTGFAYQYF
TRBD1,TRBJ1-1,TRBV11-2,many,TGTGCCAGCAGCCAGCGGACAGGGGAGGGCACTGAAGCTTTCTTT,CASSQRTGEGTEAFF
TRBD2,TRBJ2-7,TRBV4-1,NA,TGCGCCAGCAGCCAAACGCTAGCGGGAACCTACGAGCAGTACTTC,CASSQTLAGTYEQYF
TRBD2,TRBJ2-1,TRBV7-3,NA,TGTGCCAGCAGCCGCCCCCAAGCGGGGGACAATGAGCAGTTCTTC,CASSRPQAGDNEQFF
TRBD2,TRBJ2-1,TRBV7-3,few,TGTGCCAGCAGCTTGACACCGGGACTAGCGGTCAATGAGCAGTTCTTC,CASSLTPGLAVNEQFF
NA,TRBJ2-3,TRBV4-1,NA,TGCGCCAGCAGCCAAGATGGCCTCGACTCTACAGGTAGCAGGGATACGCAGTATTTT,CASSQDGLDSTGSRDTQYF
TRBD2,TRBJ2-3,TRBV7-2,few,TGTGCCAGCAGCTCCCGGACTAGCGGGCCGGCAGATACGCAGTATTTT,CASSSRTSGPADTQYF
NA,TRBJ1-5,TRBV5-4,once,TGTGCCAGCAGCTCGGAAAGGGTTTATAGCAATCAGCCCCAGCATTTT,CASSSERVYSNQPQHF
TRBD2,TRBJ2-7,TRBV25-1,few,TGTGCCAGCACCATTATGTCTAGCGGGAGGGACGAGCAGTACTTC,CASTIMSSGRDEQYF
NA,TRBJ2-7,TRBV19,NA,TGTGCCAGTACCCGGACATTACGACGGAGGCAGCAGTACTTC,CASTRTLRRRQQYF